This TCR beta chain was retrieved from a study of T cell repertoires in cytomegalovirus infection. In this sample, this clonotype turned up a few times. The antigen is unknown. CDR3 size: 15 residues. V was clipped by 4 bases and J by 1 base, with 10 bases between them. Germline-derived CDR1 and CDR2 are SGHVS and FQNEAQ. TCRdb recomputed calls from the reads with MiXCR, one row per CDR3 protein. The sample records around 430,000 distinct CDR3 sequences, about 44% being singletons. The V gene is TRBV7-8, the J gene TRBJ2-2; D is unclear. The input for sequencing was cultured PBMCs, taken from culture after CMV antigen stimulation. The source of this sequence is a human donor in good health (CMV status not recorded). Some clones in this sample may be carry-over from other donors' samples. CDR3 sequence: CASSSLQWNTGELFF. The CDR3, as DNA: TGTGCCAGCAGCTCCTTGCAGTGGAACACCGGGGAGCTGTTTTTT. Full variable domain (remainder filled in from reference TRBV7-8 and TRBJ2-2): GAGVSQSPRYKVAKRGQDVALRCDPISGHVSLFWYQQALGQGPEFLTYFQNEAQLDKSGLPSDRFFAERPEGSVSTLKIQRTQQEDSAVYLCASSSLQWNTGELFFGEGSRLTVL.